The rows below give T cell receptor beta chains drawn from one sample of a study of PD-1 blockade in classical Hodgkin lymphoma. Sequencing used immunoSEQ multiplex PCR; TCRdb keeps in-frame clones, though not all of them. The sample contains under 70,000 clones, approximately 88% of which appear only once. The sequences come from peripheral blood mononuclear cells (PBMCs), collected at baseline. The receptors come from a human donor with classical Hodgkin lymphoma. CDR3s include the opening cysteine and the closing phenylalanine or tryptophan. The D gene is left open where the match is weak. Size values are once, few and many counts, or a class for expanded clones, and some rows have none.

>TRBV30|-|-|TRBJ1-4
CAWEFDGTEKLFF
TGTGCCTGGGAATTCGATGGCACTGAAAAACTGTTTTTT
>TRBV7-6|-|TRBD1|TRBJ1-2
CASSPGGGGFYGYTF
TGTGCCAGCAGCCCCGGTGGAGGGGGCTTCTATGGCTACACCTTC
>TRBV7-2|-|-|TRBJ1-4
CASSPLYVEKLFF
TGTGCCAGCAGCCCCCTGTACGTCGAAAAACTGTTTTTT
>TRBV9|-|-|TRBJ2-5
CASSRIQETQYF
TGTGCCAGCAGCCGAATACAAGAGACCCAGTACTTC
>TRBV21-1|-|-|TRBJ2-3
CASSKLSGALRDNELGKLTDTQYF
TGTGCCAGCAGCAAATTAAGTGGGGCTTTGCGGGACAACGAATTGGGCAAACTCACAGATACGCAGTATTTT
>TRBV19|-|TRBD1|TRBJ2-7
CASSIPGQGPYEQYF
TGTGCCAGTAGTATCCCGGGACAGGGGCCCTACGAGCAGTACTTC
>TRBV30|once|-|TRBJ2-5
CAWRSGPTTVETQYF
TGTGCCTGGAGGTCCGGACCGACGACGGTGGAGACCCAGTACTTC
>TRBV5-1|once|TRBD2|TRBJ2-5
CASSLEAVALAGPRAETQYF
TGCGCCAGCAGCTTGGAGGCGGTGGCGCTAGCGGGGCCGAGGGCAGAGACCCAGTACTTC
>TRBV11-2|-|-|TRBJ2-1
CASSLGGSYNEQFF
TGTGCCAGCAGCTTAGGAGGCAGCTACAATGAGCAGTTCTTC
>TRBV19|-|-|TRBJ1-1
CASISGGPDTEAFF
TGTGCCAGTATCTCGGGGGGCCCCGACACTGAAGCTTTCTTT
>TRBV5-8|-|TRBD1|TRBJ1-4
CASSQPPGGTNEKLFF
TGTGCCAGCAGTCAGCCGCCAGGGGGTACTAATGAAAAACTGTTTTTT
>TRBV6-6|few|-|TRBJ1-2
CASSYSDNYGYTF
TGTGCCAGCAGTTACTCGGACAACTATGGCTACACCTTC
>TRBV6-1|-|TRBD1|TRBJ1-2
CASRPGTGDGYGYTF
TGTGCCAGCAGGCCCGGGACAGGGGACGGCTATGGCTACACCTTC